The 7 T cell receptor beta chains below all came from one sample that was sequenced in a study of cytomegalovirus exposure and HLA in healthy donors. Both 60 Vbeta primers and 13 Jbeta primers went into the PCR. Profiled with immunoSEQ multiplex PCR; TCRdb holds only in-frame clones, not every one. Among around 130,000 clones listed, approximately 84% were seen once. Sequenced sample: PBMCs. These receptors were taken from a woman younger than 30 in good health and CMV-seronegative.

This clone turned up a few times. The rearrangement joins TRBV18 to TRBJ1-1; D gene unclear. Germline CDR1 is KGHSH and CDR2 is LQKENI. The CDR3 length is 13 residues. V was trimmed by 2 bases and J by 2 bases, leaving 6 bases between them. Here the CDR3 DNA reads TGTGCCAGCTCACCAAACGGTAACACTGAAGCTTTCTTT. Translated: CASSPNGNTEAFF.

The gene calls are TRBV19 and TRBJ2-5; 7 bases line up with TRBD2. CDR3 length: 15 amino acids. Looked up from germline, CDR1 is LNHDA and CDR2 is SQIVND (reference sequence). The ends lost 10 bases at V and 2 bases at J; junction bases unmatched: 13. The CDR3 DNA sequence: TGTGCCACCTCGGAGGGAGGGCCAGGGCAAGAGACCCAGTACTTC. As protein: CATSEGGPGQETQYF.

The gene calls are TRBV29-1 and TRBJ1-2, with a weak D call TRBD1 (6 bases). The CDR3 is made up of 12 amino acids. Trimming shortened V by 6 bases and J by 5 bases, and 13 bases separated the two germline ends. Germline V CDR1 and CDR2: SQVTM, ANQGSEA. CDR3 amino acids: CSVPTQGYGYTF. CDR3 DNA sequence: TGCAGCGTCCCCACCCAGGGGTATGGCTACACCTTC.

The chain carries TRBV19 and TRBJ2-2; D remains unclear. The ends were cut back, 5 bases at V and 7 bases at J, with 8 bases in the middle. This CDR3 comprises 12 residues. From germline, CDR1 is LNHDA and CDR2 SQIVND (reference sequence). The DNA of the CDR3 is TGTGCCAGTAGTGTCTATGGCGGGGAGCTGTTTTTT. Protein sequence: CASSVYGGELFF. The full variable domain, with the rest looked up from reference TRBV19 and TRBJ2-2, is DGGITQSPKYLFRKEGQNVTLSCEQNLNHDAMYWYRQDPGQGLRLIYYSQIVNDFQKGDIAEGYSVSREKKESFPLTVTSAQKNPTAFYLCASSVYGGELFFGEGSRLTVL.

The rearrangement uses TRBV7-2 and TRBJ2-7; TRBD2 matches at 7 bases. After removal of 5 bases from V and 2 bases from J, the junction contained 9 bases not matched to a gene. CDR3 length: 15 amino acids. From germline, CDR1 is SGHTA and CDR2 FQGNSA. CDR3 residues: CASSPISGIPYEQYF. The CDR3 DNA reads TGTGCCAGCAGCCCGATAAGCGGGATCCCCTACGAGCAGTACTTC.

This clone showed up just once. The J gene is TRBJ2-7, the V gene TRBV2; 10 nucleotides align to TRBD1. Trimming took 3 bases from V and 6 from J; bases not matched to a gene: 5. The germline CDR1 and CDR2 sequences are SNHLY and FYNNEI. CDR3 size: 14 residues. The CDR3 bases are TGTGCCAGCAGTGACCGGGACAGGGGCAGCGAGCAGTACTTC. It yields the protein CASSDRDRGSEQYF.

The chain has TRBV27 and TRBJ2-1, with D possibly TRBD2 on 6 matching bases. The CDR3 has 14 amino acids. CDR1 MNHEY and CDR2 SMNVEV come from the germline V gene (reference sequence). The ends were cut back, 2 bases at V and 6 bases at J, with 11 bases in the middle. CDR3 sequence: CASSLGGGLNEQFF. The CDR3 DNA reads as TGTGCCAGCAGTTTAGGGGGAGGTCTCAATGAGCAGTTCTTC.